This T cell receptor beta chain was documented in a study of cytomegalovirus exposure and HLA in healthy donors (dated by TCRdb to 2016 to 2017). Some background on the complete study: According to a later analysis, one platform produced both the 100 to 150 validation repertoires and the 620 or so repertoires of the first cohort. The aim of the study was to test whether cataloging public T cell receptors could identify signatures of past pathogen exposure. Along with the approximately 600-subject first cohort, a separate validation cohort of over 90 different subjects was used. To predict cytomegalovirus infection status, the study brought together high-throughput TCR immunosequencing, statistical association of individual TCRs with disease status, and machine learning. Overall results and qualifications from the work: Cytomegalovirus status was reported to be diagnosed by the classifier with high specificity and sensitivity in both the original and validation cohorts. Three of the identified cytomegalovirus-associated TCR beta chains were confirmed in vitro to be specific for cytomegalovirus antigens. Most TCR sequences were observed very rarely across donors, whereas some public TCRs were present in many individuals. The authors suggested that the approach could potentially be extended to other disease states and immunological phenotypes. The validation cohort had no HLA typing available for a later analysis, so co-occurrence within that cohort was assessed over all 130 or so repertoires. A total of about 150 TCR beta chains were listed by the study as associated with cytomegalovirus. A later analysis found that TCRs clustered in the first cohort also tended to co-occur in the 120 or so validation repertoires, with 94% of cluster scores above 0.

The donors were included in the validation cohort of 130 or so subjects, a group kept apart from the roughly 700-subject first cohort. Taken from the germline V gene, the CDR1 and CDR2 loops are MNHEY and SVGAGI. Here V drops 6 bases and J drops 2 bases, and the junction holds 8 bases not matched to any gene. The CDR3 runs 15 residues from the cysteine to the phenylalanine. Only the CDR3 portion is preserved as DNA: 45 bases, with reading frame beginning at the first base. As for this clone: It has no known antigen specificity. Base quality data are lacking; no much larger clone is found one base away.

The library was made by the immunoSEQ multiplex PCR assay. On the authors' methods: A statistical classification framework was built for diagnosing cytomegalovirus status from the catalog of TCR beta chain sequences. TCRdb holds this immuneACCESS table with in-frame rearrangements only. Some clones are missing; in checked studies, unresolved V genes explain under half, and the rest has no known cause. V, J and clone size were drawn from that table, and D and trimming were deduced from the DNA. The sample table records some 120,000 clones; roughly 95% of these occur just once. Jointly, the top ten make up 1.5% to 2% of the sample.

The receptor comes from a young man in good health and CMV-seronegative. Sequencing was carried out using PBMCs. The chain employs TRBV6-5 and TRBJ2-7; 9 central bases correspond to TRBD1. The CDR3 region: CASRDRGTVAYEQYF. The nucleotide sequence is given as TGTGCCAGCAGAGACAGGGGGACCGTTGCCTACGAGCAGTACTTC.